A selection of T cell receptor beta chains follows, all from one sample in a study of technical replicates of blood from a handful of donors. Measured with immunoSEQ multiplex PCR; TCRdb has only the in-frame clones, and not every one. The table includes roughly 70,000 clones, about 90% detected once. Sample: T cells isolated from PBMCs. The source is a human donor in good health. The CDR3 runs from the conserved cysteine through the conserved F or W. A D gene is named only where the DNA matches it firmly. Clone size appears in some rows only: once, few, many, or a class for an expanded clone.

TRBV6-6,TRBJ2-7,NA,NA,TGTGCCAGCAGGGAACTCCGGGACAACCTCGAGCAGTACTTC,CASRELRDNLEQYF
TRBV28,TRBJ2-6,NA,NA,TGTGCCGGGCAACCATCTGGGGCCAACGTCCTGACTTTC,CAGQPSGANVLTF
TRBV2,TRBJ1-1,NA,NA,TGTGCCAGCGTGAGTAATACTGAAGCTTTCTTT,CASVSNTEAFF
TRBV19,TRBJ1-1,NA,NA,TGTGCCAGTAGGCACCAGGGGAACACTGAAGCTTTCTTT,CASRHQGNTEAFF
TRBV5-3,TRBJ2-7,NA,NA,TGTGCCAGAAGCTTGGACAGATACGAGCAGTACTTC,CARSLDRYEQYF
TRBV6-5,TRBJ1-3,NA,NA,TGTGCCAGCAGGAGCTCTGGAAACACCATATATTTT,CASRSSGNTIYF
TRBV29-1,TRBJ2-1,NA,NA,TGCAGCGTTGAAAGAGCGGTCACCGGTTACAATGAGCAGTTCTTC,CSVERAVTGYNEQFF
TRBV6-1,TRBJ1-1,NA,NA,TGTGCCAGCAGTGGATCCTTTAGGGGCACTGAAGCTTTCTTT,CASSGSFRGTEAFF
TRBV7-9,TRBJ2-2,NA,NA,TGTGCCAGCAGGGAGAGACTATTCGACGGGGAGCTGTTTTTT,CASRERLFDGELFF
TRBV7-3,TRBJ2-1,NA,NA,TGTGCCAGCAGTTCAGGGATGCGGGGCGATGAGCAGTTCTTC,CASSSGMRGDEQFF
TRBV14,TRBJ1-2,NA,NA,TGTGCCAGCAGCCGAGAATTGCGTTATGGCTACACCTTC,CASSRELRYGYTF
TRBV7-2,TRBJ1-1,once,NA,TGTGCCAGCAGCCACTCCCCTATCCTGAACACTGAAGCTTTCTTT,CASSHSPILNTEAFF
TRBV2,TRBJ2-7,NA,TRBD2,TGTGCCAGCGTGGTTCTTAGACTAGCGGGAGTAGGCGAGCAGTACTTC,CASVVLRLAGVGEQYF
TRBV6-5,TRBJ2-1,NA,NA,TGTGCCAGCAGAGGACTAAGCTCCTACAATGAGCAGTTCTTC,CASRGLSSYNEQFF
TRBV10-3,TRBJ2-7,NA,TRBD1,TGTGCCATCAGTGAACTCCCCCCGGGACAGGTTCGTGGCGAGCAGTACTTC,CAISELPPGQVRGEQYF
TRBV19,TRBJ1-5,NA,TRBD1,TGTGCCAGTAGTATAGACCCGACAGGGAATAGCAATCAGCCCCAGCATTTT,CASSIDPTGNSNQPQHF
TRBV30,TRBJ1-2,NA,NA,TGTGCCTGGAGTAAGGAGGTCGGCTACACCTTC,CAWSKEVGYTF
TRBV5-1,TRBJ1-4,NA,NA,TGCGCCAGCAGCCCTGCGGGGGGGGCAACTAATGAAAAACTGTTTTTT,CASSPAGGATNEKLFF
TRBV11-1,TRBJ1-1,NA,NA,TGTGCCAGCAGCTTAAGCGTCTGGACAGAAGCTTTCTTT,CASSLSVWTEAFF
TRBV9,TRBJ1-4,few,NA,TGTGCCAGCAGCGCCACAGGGATGCGTGAAAAACTGTTTTTT,CASSATGMREKLFF
TRBV5-4,TRBJ2-5,few,TRBD2,TGTGCCAGCAGCCTGGGACTAGCGGGAGTAGAGACCCAGTACTTC,CASSLGLAGVETQYF